This TCR beta chain was sequenced in a study of human T cells and chemical hapten exposure. Turning to the study itself: The use of 2% DPC on roughly 2 cm by roughly 2 cm of upper inner arm skin constituted sensitization. All patients underwent weekly scalp dosing with diphenylcyclopropenone for the full roughly 24-week study. General observations from the study: Unchanged with DPC sensitization were TCRs above 1 in 1000 frequency.

Stated time point: patch test 2, 6 weeks after DPC sensitization. Noted treatment: therapeutic diphenylcyclopropenone sensitization with weekly scalp DPC. Total RNA came from unfractionated whole blood. As for this clonotype: The antigen is unknown.

This CDR3 spans 11 amino acids. V lost 6 bases to trimming and J lost 2 bases, with 4 bases between them. In germline, CDR1 is MDHEN, CDR2 SYDVKM. A single record per CDR3 protein comes from TCRdb applying MiXCR to the RACE reads. The sample has about 350,000 distinct CDR3 sequences, roughly 6% seen once. This specimen consisted of whole blood, obtained in connection with sensitization to the hapten diphenylcyclopropenone (DPC). The TCR originated in a woman in her late teens or twenties with alopecia areata. Some clones in this sample may be carry-over from other donors' samples. V usage is TRBV28 and J usage is TRBJ1-2, with unresolved D. The CDR3: CASRRNYGYTF. CDR3 DNA sequence: TGTGCCAGCAGACGGAACTATGGCTACACCTTC.